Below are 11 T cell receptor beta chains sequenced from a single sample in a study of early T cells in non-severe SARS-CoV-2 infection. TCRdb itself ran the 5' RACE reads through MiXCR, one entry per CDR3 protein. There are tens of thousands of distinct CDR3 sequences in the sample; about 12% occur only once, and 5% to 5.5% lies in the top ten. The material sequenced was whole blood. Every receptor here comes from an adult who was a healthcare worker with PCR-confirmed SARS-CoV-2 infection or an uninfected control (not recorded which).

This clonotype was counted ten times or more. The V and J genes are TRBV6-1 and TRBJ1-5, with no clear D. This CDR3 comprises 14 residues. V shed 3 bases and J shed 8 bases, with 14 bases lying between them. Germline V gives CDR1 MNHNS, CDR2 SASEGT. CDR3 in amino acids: CASSDGTDWEPQHF. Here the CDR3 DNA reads TGTGCCAGCAGTGATGGCACTGATTGGGAGCCCCAGCATTTT.

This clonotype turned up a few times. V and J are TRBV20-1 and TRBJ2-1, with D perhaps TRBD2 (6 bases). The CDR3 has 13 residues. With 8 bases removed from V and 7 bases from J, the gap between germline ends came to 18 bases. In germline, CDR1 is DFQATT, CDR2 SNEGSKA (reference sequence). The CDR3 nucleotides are TGCAGTCTCCGGGAGAATAGTTTGAATGAGCAGTTCTTC. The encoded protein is CSLRENSLNEQFF.

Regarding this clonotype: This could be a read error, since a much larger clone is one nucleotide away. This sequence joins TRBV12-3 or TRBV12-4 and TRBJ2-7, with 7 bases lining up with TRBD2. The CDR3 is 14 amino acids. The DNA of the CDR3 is TGTGTCAGCAGTGATCGACTAGCTTCCTACGAGCAGTACTTC. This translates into CVSSDRLASYEQYF.

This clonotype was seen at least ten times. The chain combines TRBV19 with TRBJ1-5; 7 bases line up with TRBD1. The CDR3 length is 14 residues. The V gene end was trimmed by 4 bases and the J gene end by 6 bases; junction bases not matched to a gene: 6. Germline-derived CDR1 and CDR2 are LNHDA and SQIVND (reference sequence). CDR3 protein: CASSRQGGGQPQHF. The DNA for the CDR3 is TGTGCCAGTAGTAGACAGGGAGGGGGTCAGCCCCAGCATTTT.

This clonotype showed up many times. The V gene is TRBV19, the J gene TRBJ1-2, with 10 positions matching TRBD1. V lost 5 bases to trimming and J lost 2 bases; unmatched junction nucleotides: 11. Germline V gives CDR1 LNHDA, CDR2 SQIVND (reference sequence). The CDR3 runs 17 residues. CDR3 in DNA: TGTGCCAGTAGTGCCTTGGACAGGGGGATGGGAAACTATGGCTACACCTTC. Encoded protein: CASSALDRGMGNYGYTF.

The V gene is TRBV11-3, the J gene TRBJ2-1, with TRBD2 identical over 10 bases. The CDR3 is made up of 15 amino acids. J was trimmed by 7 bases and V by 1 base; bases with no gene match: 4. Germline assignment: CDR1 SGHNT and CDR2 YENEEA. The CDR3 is CASSLVASGRNEQFF. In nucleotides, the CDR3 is TGTGCCAGCAGCTTAGTCGCTAGCGGGAGAAATGAGCAGTTCTTC.

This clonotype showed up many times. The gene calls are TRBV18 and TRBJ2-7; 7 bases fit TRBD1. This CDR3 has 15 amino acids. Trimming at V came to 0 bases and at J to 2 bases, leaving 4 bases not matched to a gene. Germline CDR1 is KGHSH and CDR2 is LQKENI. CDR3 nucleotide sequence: TGTGCCAGCTCACCACCGACAGGGCCTACCTACGAGCAGTACTTC. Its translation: CASSPPTGPTYEQYF.

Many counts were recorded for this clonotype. The CDR3 reads CASSQDWGRGIYNEQFF. Written as DNA, the CDR3 is TGTGCCAGCAGCCAAGATTGGGGGCGGGGGATCTACAATGAGCAGTTCTTC. The chain couples TRBV3-1 to TRBJ2-1; D perhaps matches TRBD2 (7 bases). The V end was cut by 0 bases, the J end by 3 bases, with 15 bases between. The CDR3 loop spans 17 amino acids. CDR1 is LGHDT, CDR2 YNNKEL, per germline (reference sequence).

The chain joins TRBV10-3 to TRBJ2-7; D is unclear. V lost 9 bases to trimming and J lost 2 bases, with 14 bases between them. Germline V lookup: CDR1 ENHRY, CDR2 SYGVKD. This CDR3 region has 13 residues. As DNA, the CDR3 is TGTGCCATTCACGGGCAGGATACCTACGAGCAGTACTTC. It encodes CAIHGQDTYEQYF.

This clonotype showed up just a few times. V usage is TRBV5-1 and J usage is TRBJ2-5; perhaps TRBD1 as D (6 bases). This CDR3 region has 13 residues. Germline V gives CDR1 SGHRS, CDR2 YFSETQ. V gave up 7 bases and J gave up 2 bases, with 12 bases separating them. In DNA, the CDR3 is TGCGCCAGCTGTCAGGGGTATCAAGAGACCCAGTACTTC. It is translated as CASCQGYQETQYF.

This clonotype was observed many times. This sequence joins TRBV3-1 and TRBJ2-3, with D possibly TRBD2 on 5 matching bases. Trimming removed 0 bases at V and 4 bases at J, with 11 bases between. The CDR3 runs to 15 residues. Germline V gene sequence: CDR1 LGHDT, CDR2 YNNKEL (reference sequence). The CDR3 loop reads CASSQEPLAADTQYF. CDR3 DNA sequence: TGTGCCAGCAGCCAAGAACCGCTAGCAGCAGATACGCAGTATTTT.